This T cell receptor beta chain was sequenced in a study of blood T cells in healthy people across ages. The second PCR ran about 7 to 12 cycles with a sample-barcoded 5' primer and J-beta primers. With 12 random nucleotides, a template-switch adaptor tagged each individual cDNA molecule. TCRdb re-derived calls from the 5' RACE reads in MiXCR, one entry per CDR3 protein. The top ten clones hold 30% to 45% of a sample with about 640,000 distinct CDR3 sequences, roughly three fifths of them seen once. This clonotype has more than one count but fewer than ten. Sequenced: blood. The source is a man in his 60s in good health.

The CDR3 coding sequence is TGCGCCAGCAGCTTCGGGACAGTCAAAGAGACCCAGTACTTC. Translated: CASSFGTVKETQYF. This chain joins TRBV5-1 and TRBJ2-5; 7 bases fit TRBD1. Trimming removed 2 bases from V and 3 bases from J; junction bases left unmatched: 4. The CDR3 is 14 amino acids. Germline V lookup: CDR1 SGHRS, CDR2 YFSETQ.